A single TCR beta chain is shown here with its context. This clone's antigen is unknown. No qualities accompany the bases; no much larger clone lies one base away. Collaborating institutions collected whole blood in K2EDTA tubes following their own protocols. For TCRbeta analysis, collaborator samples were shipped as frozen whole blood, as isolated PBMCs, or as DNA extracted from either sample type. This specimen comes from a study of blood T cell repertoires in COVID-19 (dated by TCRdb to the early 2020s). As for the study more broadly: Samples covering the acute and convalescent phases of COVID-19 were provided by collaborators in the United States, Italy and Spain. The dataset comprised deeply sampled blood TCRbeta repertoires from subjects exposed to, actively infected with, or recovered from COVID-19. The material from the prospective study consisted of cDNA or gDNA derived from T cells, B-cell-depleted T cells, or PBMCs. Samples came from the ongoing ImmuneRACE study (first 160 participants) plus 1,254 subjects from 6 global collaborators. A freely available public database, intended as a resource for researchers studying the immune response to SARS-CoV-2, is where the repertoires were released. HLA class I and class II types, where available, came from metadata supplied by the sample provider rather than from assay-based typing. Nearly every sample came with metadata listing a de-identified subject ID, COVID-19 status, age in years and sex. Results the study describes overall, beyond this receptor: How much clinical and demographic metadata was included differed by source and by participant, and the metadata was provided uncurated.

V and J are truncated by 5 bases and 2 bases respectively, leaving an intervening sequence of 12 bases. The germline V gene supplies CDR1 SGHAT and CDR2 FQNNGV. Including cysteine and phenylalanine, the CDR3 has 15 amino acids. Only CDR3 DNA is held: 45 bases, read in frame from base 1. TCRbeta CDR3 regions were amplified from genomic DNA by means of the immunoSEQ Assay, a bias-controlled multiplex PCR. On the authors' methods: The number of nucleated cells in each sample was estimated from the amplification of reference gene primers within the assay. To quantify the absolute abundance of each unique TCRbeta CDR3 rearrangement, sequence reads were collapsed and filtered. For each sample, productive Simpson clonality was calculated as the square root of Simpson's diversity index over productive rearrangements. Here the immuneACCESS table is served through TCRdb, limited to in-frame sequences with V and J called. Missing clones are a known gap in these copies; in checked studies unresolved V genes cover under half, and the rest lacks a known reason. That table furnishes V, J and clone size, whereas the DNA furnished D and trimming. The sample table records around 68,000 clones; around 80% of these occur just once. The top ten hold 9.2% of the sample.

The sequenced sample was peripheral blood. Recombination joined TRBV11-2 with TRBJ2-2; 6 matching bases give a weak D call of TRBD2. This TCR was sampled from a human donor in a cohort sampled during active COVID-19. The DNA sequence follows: TGTGCCAGCAGCCCGGTAGCGGCCAACACCGGGGAGCTGTTTTTT. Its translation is CASSPVAANTGELFF.